This entry concerns a single TCR beta chain. This specimen belongs to a study of resident and recirculating memory T cells in vitiligo. Across the whole study: Each patient gave two lesional and two nonlesional epidermal shave biopsies, plus PBMCs.

V was cut by 4 bases and J by 1 base, with 11 bases left in between. The CDR3 loop spans 15 amino acids. Germline CDR1 reads LNHDA; CDR2 reads SQIVND (reference sequence). Produced via immunoSEQ multiplex PCR; TCRdb's table is partial and in-frame only. This table has 40,000 to 45,000 clones, 80% to 95% appearing once. Stable vitiligo meant no lesion change over the previous 6 months. Patients had received no treatment within the previous three months. The chain employs TRBV19 and TRBJ1-3, with D hard to call. This receptor was taken from a male donor with vitiligo. Specimen: blood. The CDR3 loop reads CASSTLSESGNTIYF. DNA of the CDR3: TGTGCCAGTAGTACTCTGAGTGAATCTGGAAACACCATATATTTT.